Sequencing of this TCR beta chain was carried out in a study of early T cells in non-severe SARS-CoV-2 infection. TCRdb independently ran MiXCR on the 5' RACE reads; one entry per CDR3 protein. The table shows 50,000 to 85,000 distinct CDR3 sequences, with roughly 10% occurring only once. Trimming cost V 4 bases and J 7 bases; bases outside gene matches: 10. The length of the CDR3 is 15 residues. From germline, CDR1 is LGHDT and CDR2 YNNKEL (reference sequence). Sequencing used whole blood. The TCR originated in an adult who was a healthcare worker with PCR-confirmed SARS-CoV-2 infection or an uninfected control (not recorded which). This rearrangement joins TRBV3-1 to TRBJ2-1, with 7 bases that match TRBD2. The CDR3 loop is CASSPGGSRKNEQFF. Here the CDR3 DNA reads TGTGCCAGCAGCCCTGGCGGGAGTCGAAAGAATGAGCAGTTCTTC.